This T cell receptor beta chain was identified during a study of T cells in localized non-small cell lung cancer. Study-wide results and caveats: Of the tissues analyzed, uninvolved adjacent lung showed maximal T cell clonality, greater than tumor. Sequencing, confined to only one tumor region, leaves heterogeneity possible.

Germline CDR1 reads SGHNT; CDR2 reads YENEEA. This CDR3 spans 14 amino acids. J was trimmed by 7 bases and V by 5 bases; bases with no gene match: 7. This clone appeared a few times. Its target is unknown. TCRdb keeps only in-frame clones here, not all; method: immunoSEQ multiplex PCR. The table has about 2,600 clones, less than 30% seen once. Sequencing used normal lung tissue next to the tumor, obtained before any cancer treatment. The rearrangement links TRBV11-3 to TRBJ2-2; 7 nucleotides align to TRBD1. This clonotype was obtained from a man aged 35 to 69 with stage II lung adenocarcinoma. CDR3 sequence: CASSITGADGELFF. CDR3 bases: TGTGCCAGCAGCATCACAGGGGCGGACGGGGAGCTGTTTTTT. The complete variable domain, with remaining parts taken from reference TRBV11-3 and TRBJ2-2, reads EAGVVQSPRYKIIEKKQPVAFWCNPISGHNTLYWYLQNLGQGPELLIRYENEEAVDDSQLPKDRFSAERLKGVDSTLKIQPAELGDSAVYLCASSITGADGELFFGEGSRLTVL.